Below, one T cell receptor beta chain is given with its context. Its specificity is not known. These data come from a study of CD8+ T cells in alopecia areata. Study overall: It was oral tofacitinib, at 5 to 10 mg twice daily, that treated patients received. Study-level points and caveats: Clonality in the scalp and expanded CD8+ clones ranked among the top 100 were significantly decreased by tofacitinib. Elevated clonality characterized lesional scalp relative to normal scalp, particularly in alopecia totalis/universalis.

CDR1 MGHRA and CDR2 YSYEKL come from the germline V gene. V was clipped by 2 bases and J by 1 base, with 6 bases between them. The CDR3 spans 13 residues. Sample treatment: oral pan-JAK inhibitor, 5-10 mg twice daily. RNA extraction was followed by reverse transcription into cDNA, which acted as the sequencing template. Repertoires were generated with immunoSEQ multiplex PCR, while TCRdb's copy carries only in-frame clones and drops some. The repertoire includes 150,000 or so clones, 86% of them detected once, and about 13% sits in the top ten. The V and J genes are TRBV4-1 and TRBJ2-7, with unresolved D. The material was CD8+ T cells sorted from blood, obtained at week 4, from a patient treated with tofacitinib. The sequence came from a human donor with alopecia areata. CDR3 region: CASSQITSYEQYF. The CDR3 nucleotides are TGCGCCAGCAGCCAAATCACGTCCTACGAGCAGTACTTC.